The clone carrying this TCR beta chain was seen once. From germline, CDR1 is MNHEY and CDR2 SMNVEV (reference sequence). The CDR3 consists of 14 residues. V lost 6 bases to trimming and J lost 4 bases; unmatched junction nucleotides: 5. This sample was taken from a study of T cell responses to AZD1222 COVID-19 vaccine. Using immunoSEQ multiplex PCR, the repertoire was profiled, and TCRdb retains in-frame clones only, with some absent. The repertoire holds around 160,000 clones, around 88% seen once, with approximately 15% in the top ten. This receptor was taken from an adult in good health. Specimen: peripheral blood, collected on day 0 of AZD1222 vaccination. The rearrangement links TRBV27 to TRBJ2-2; TRBD1 matches at 7 bases. CDR3 DNA: TGTGCCAGCAGCCTCCCAGGGGGCACCGGGGAGCTGTTTTTT. Amino acids: CASSLPGGTGELFF.